This TCR beta chain comes out of a study of blood T cell repertoires in COVID-19. Looking at the study overall: T cells, B-cell-depleted T cells, or PBMCs supplied cDNA or gDNA.

Clones were read by immunoSEQ multiplex PCR, and TCRdb kept only the in-frame ones, dropping some. The repertoire consists of about 210,000 clones, with 80% to 90% occurring once and the leading ten covering around 2.5%. V was clipped by 4 bases and J by 1 base, with 10 bases between them. Germline values: CDR1 SGHNT, CDR2 YYREEE (reference sequence). CDR3 length: 14 amino acids. The rearrangement joins TRBV5-4 to TRBJ2-3, with D maybe TRBD1 (6 bases). This TCR was recovered from a woman in her thirties or forties with active or convalescent COVID-19. Sequenced input: peripheral blood. CDR3 sequence: CASSIRQGTDTQYF. In DNA, the CDR3 is TGTGCCAGCAGCATTCGACAGGGCACAGATACGCAGTATTTT.